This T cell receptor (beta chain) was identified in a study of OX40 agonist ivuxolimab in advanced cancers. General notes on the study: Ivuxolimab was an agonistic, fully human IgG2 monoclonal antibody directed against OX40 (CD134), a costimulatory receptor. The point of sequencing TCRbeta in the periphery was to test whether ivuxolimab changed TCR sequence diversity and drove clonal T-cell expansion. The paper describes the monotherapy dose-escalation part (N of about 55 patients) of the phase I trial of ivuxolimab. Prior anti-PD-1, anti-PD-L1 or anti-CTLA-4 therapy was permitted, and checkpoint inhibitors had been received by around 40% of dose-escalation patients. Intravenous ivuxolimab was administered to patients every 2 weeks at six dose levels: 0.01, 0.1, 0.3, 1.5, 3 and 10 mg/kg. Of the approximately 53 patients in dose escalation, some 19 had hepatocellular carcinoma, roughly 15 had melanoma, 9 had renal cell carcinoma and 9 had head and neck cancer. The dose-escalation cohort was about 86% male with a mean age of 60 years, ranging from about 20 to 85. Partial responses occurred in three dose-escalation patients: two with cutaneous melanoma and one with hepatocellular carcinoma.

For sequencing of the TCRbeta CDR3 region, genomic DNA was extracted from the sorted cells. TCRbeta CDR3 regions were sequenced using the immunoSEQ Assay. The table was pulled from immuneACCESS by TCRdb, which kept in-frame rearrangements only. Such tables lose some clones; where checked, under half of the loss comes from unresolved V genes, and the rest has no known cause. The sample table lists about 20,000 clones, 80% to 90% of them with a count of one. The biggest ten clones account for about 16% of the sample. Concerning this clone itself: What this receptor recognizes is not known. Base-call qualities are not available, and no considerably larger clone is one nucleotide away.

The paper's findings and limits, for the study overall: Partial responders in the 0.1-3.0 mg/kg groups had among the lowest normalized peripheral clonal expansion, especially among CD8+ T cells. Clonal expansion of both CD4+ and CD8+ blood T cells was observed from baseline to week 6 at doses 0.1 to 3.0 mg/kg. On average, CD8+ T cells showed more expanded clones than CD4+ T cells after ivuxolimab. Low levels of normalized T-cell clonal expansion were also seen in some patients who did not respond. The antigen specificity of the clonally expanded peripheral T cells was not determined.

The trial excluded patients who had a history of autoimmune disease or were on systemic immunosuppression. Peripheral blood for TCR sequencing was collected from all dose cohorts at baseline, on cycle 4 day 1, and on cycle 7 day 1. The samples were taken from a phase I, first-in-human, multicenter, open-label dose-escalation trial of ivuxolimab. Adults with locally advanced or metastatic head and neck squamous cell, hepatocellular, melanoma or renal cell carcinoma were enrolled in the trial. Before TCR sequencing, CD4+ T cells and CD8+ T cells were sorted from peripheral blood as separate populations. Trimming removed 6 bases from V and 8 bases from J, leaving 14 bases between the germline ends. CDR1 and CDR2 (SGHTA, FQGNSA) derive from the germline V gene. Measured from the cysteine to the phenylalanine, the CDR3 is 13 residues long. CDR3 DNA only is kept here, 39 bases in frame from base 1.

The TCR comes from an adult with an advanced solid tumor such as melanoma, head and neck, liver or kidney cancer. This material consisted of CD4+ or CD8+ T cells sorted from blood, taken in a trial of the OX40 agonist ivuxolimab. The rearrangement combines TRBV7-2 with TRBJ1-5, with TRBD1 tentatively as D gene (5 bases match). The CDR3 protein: CASSPGPDEPQHF. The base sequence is TGTGCCAGCAGTCCGGGACCAGATGAGCCCCAGCATTTT.